This T cell receptor beta chain came from a study of blood T cells in healthy people across ages. The study's findings and limits: Those diversity estimates obtained from one million T cells were thought to be underestimates. PBMCs were not sorted, which prevented a conclusive comparison of naive versus antigen-experienced cells.

A J-beta primer mix and a sample-barcoded 5' primer were used in a second PCR of about 7 to 12 cycles. Every sample returned 2.5 million or more CDR3-containing paired-end reads. Using its own MiXCR run on the 5' RACE reads, TCRdb lists one record per CDR3 protein. The sample includes about 1.8 million distinct CDR3 sequences, roughly 50% of them seen just once. The V gene's germline CDR1 is DFQATT and CDR2 SNEGSKA (reference sequence). The CDR3 extends over 12 amino acids. Trimming took off 5 bases at V and 8 bases at J, with 15 bases between the two ends. For this clonotype: Its specificity is unknown.

Sequencing was performed on blood. This TCR came from a woman aged 40 to 49 in good health. The chain uses TRBV20-1 and TRBJ1-2; a weak D match, TRBD1 (5 bases). The CDR3 DNA is TGCAGTGCTGGGGGGTTGGAATGGGGCTACACCTTC. Its protein is CSAGGLEWGYTF.